This TCR beta chain was documented in a study of blood T cell repertoires in COVID-19. Study information: From the United States, Italy and Spain came samples of acute and convalescent COVID-19. T cells, B-cell-depleted T cells, or PBMCs supplied cDNA or gDNA.

Original processing methods: Estimation of nucleated cell counts was performed using reference gene primer amplification. Repertoires were generated with immunoSEQ multiplex PCR, while TCRdb's copy carries only in-frame clones and drops some. Clone size and the V and J calls come from that table; the DNA yielded D and trimming. In the table there are 400,000 or so clones, about nine tenths of which are singletons. Two negative PCRs, clearance, or symptom resolution were required of recovered Cohort 3 donors. Germline CDR1 is SGHTA and CDR2 is FQGTGA. The J segment lost 2 bases and the V segment lost 3 bases, leaving 4 bases of the junction unmatched. CDR3 length: 15 amino acids.

The source material was PBMCs or T cells enriched from blood (not recorded which). This TCR was recovered from a man between 18 and 35 years old who had recovered from COVID-19. The chain links TRBV7-3 to TRBJ1-3; 7 nucleotides align to TRBD1. The CDR3 DNA reads as TGTGCCAGCAGCTTCTCAGGGGGAACTGGAAACACCATATATTTT. It yields the protein CASSFSGGTGNTIYF.